The 10 T cell receptor beta chains in this list originate from one sample, sequenced in a study of fetal regulatory T cell absence and autoimmunity. Generated by immunoSEQ multiplex PCR, the TCRdb table keeps only in-frame clones and is missing some. The table has more than 90,000 clones, around 72% seen once. Sequencing input: pancreas tissue. Receptors were obtained from a male donor with IPEX syndrome.

This chain connects TRBV6-5 to TRBJ2-7, with 11 bases identical to TRBD1. Germline V gene sequence: CDR1 MNHEY, CDR2 SVGAGI. This CDR3 has 14 residues. Trimming removed 5 bases from V and 3 bases from J; junction bases left unmatched: 3. The CDR3 loop reads CASSEDRGRYEQYF. The CDR3 DNA follows: TGTGCCAGCAGTGAGGACAGGGGGCGCTACGAGCAGTACTTC.

Turning to this clone: At the DNA level, this CDR3 is encoded by other sequences in the same sample as well. The V call is TRBV11-2, the J call TRBJ2-7; D unresolved. V was shortened by 0 bases and J by 2 bases, with 2 bases between the two germline ends. CDR1 and CDR2 (germline): SGHAT, FQNNGV. This CDR3 region has 12 residues. CDR3 protein: CASSLDTYEQYF. The CDR3, as DNA: TGTGCCAGCAGCTTAGACACCTACGAGCAGTACTTC.

The rearrangement joins TRBV12-5 to TRBJ2-1, with D hard to call. V lost 2 bases and J lost 6, with 14 bases in between. The CDR3 loop spans 15 amino acids. Germline V gene sequence: CDR1 LGHNT, CDR2 FRNRAP. CDR3 sequence: CASGLYSTKGNEQFF. CDR3 coding DNA: TGTGCTAGTGGTTTGTACTCTACAAAGGGCAATGAGCAGTTCTTC.

This chain joins TRBV4-1 and TRBJ2-2; D gene ambiguous. The CDR3 contains 14 residues. Germline values: CDR1 MGHRA, CDR2 YSYEKL. Between the trimmed V and J ends, which lost 1 base and 5 bases, there was a span of 8 bases. The CDR3, as DNA: TGCGCCAGCAGCCAAGGCCCGCTGACCGGGGAGCTGTTTTTT. Translating it yields CASSQGPLTGELFF.

V is TRBV4-3 and J is TRBJ2-5; 7 bases line up with TRBD2. Germline V gives CDR1 LGHNA, CDR2 YSLEER. This CDR3 contains 16 residues. Trimming at V came to 0 bases and at J to 5 bases, leaving 9 bases not matched to a gene. CDR3 sequence reads: CASSQDLGLGGETQYF. Here the CDR3 DNA reads TGCGCCAGCAGCCAAGATTTGGGCTTGGGGGGGGAGACCCAGTACTTC.

This CDR3 is CASSLRGQGAREKLFF. DNA for the CDR3: TGTGCCAGCAGCTTAAGGGGACAGGGGGCGCGTGAAAAACTGTTTTTT. This rearrangement joins TRBV7-9 to TRBJ1-4; 12 nucleotides match TRBD1. Germline assignment: CDR1 SEHNR and CDR2 FQNEAQ (reference sequence). The CDR3 has 16 amino acids. The V and J ends lost 2 bases and 7 bases, in that order; junction bases with no gene match: 5.

Only a few counts were recorded for this clone. The rearrangement joins TRBV5-1 to TRBJ2-3; 9 bases fit TRBD2. Germline CDR1 reads SGHRS; CDR2 reads YFSETQ. Trimming took 3 bases from V and 4 from J; bases not matched to a gene: 3. The CDR3 has 14 amino acids. The CDR3 DNA follows: TGCGCCAGCAGCTCCGCGGGAGGGTCAGATACGCAGTATTTT. This encodes CASSSAGGSDTQYF.

The CDR3 loop is CASSVGGGGADTQYF. CDR3 in DNA: TGTGCCAGCAGCGTAGGGGGCGGGGGGGCAGATACGCAGTATTTT. This rearrangement joins TRBV9 to TRBJ2-3; 9 bases match TRBD2. This CDR3 comprises 15 residues. Germline trimming cut 0 bases from V and 4 bases from J; bases unmatched to any gene: 3. CDR1 SGDLS and CDR2 YYNGEE come from the germline V gene.

V is TRBV4-1 and J is TRBJ2-1, with 14 bases fitting TRBD2. The CDR3 is made up of 19 amino acids. Germline CDR1 is MGHRA and CDR2 is YSYEKL. The V segment lost 2 bases and the J segment 1 base; nucleotides outside the gene matches: 7. The CDR3 loop is CASSQSWTSGGWSYNEQFF. In nucleotides, the CDR3 is TGCGCCAGCAGCCAATCCTGGACTAGCGGGGGGTGGTCCTACAATGAGCAGTTCTTC.

The chain combines TRBV11-3 with TRBJ2-7; D is undetermined. The CDR3 runs 11 residues. The germline V gene has CDR1 SGHNT and CDR2 YENEEA. Trimming stripped 3 bases from V and 5 bases from J, with 5 bases between. In nucleotides, the CDR3 is TGTGCCAGCAGCTTCGAGGACGAGCAGTACTTC. Translating gives CASSFEDEQYF.